This TCR beta chain is drawn from a study of blood T cell repertoires in COVID-19 (dated by TCRdb to about 2020). About the investigation overall: Collaborator samples came from the United States, Italy and Spain and covered acute and convalescent phases of COVID-19. The material from the prospective study consisted of cDNA or gDNA derived from T cells, B-cell-depleted T cells, or PBMCs. The dataset comprised deeply sampled blood TCRbeta repertoires from subjects exposed to, actively infected with, or recovered from COVID-19. The repertoires were released in a freely available public database intended as a resource for research on the immune response to SARS-CoV-2. Samples were obtained from the ongoing ImmuneRACE study (first 160 participants) and from about 1,300 subjects provided by 6 global collaborators. The sample metadata nearly always contained a de-identified subject ID, COVID-19 status, age in years and sex. Where available, HLA class I and class II types were taken from metadata supplied by the sample provider and were not determined by assay-based typing. General conclusions and limits of the study: The quantity of clinical and demographic metadata differed by source and by participant and was supplied without curation.

With respect to this clone: The antigen it binds to is not known. Base qualities are not provided; no much larger clone lies one nucleotide away.

TCRbeta CDR3 regions were amplified from genomic DNA by means of the immunoSEQ Assay, a bias-controlled multiplex PCR. The authors' pipeline ran thus. Within the assay, amplification of reference gene primers was used to estimate how many nucleated cells each sample contained. To quantify the absolute abundance of each unique TCRbeta CDR3 rearrangement, sequence reads were collapsed and filtered. For each sample, productive Simpson clonality was calculated as the square root of Simpson's diversity index over productive rearrangements. The table was pulled from immuneACCESS by TCRdb, which kept in-frame rearrangements only. Such tables lose some clones; where checked, under half of the loss comes from unresolved V genes, and the rest has no known cause. The V and J calls and clone size are taken from that table; D and trimming were inferred from the DNA. For this sample there are approximately 390,000 clones; 85% to 90% appear just once. Approximately 7% of the sample goes to the ten largest clones.

A distance of 15 bases separates the germline ends of V and J, which lose 8 bases and 8 bases respectively. Reading the germline V gene gives CDR1 MNHEY and CDR2 SVGAGI. Reading from cysteine to phenylalanine, the CDR3 counts 12 amino acids. Of all the DNA, just the CDR3 is kept, 36 bases in frame from base 1. Collaborating institutions collected whole blood in K2EDTA tubes following their own protocols. Collaborator samples were shipped for TCRbeta analysis as frozen whole blood, isolated PBMCs, or DNA extracted from either sample type. The rearrangement combines TRBV6-5 with TRBJ1-2; TRBD1 is possibly the D segment (6 matching bases). The sequenced sample was peripheral blood. This sequence originates from a man aged 18 to 35 with active or convalescent COVID-19. The encoded CDR3 is CASSIGGDGYTF. Read as DNA, the sequence is TGTGCCAGCTCCATAGGGGGTGACGGCTACACCTTC.